This T cell receptor beta chain was obtained from a study of blood T cell repertoires in COVID-19. In the study overall: There were acute and convalescent COVID-19 samples, and they came from the United States, Italy and Spain. PBMCs, B-cell-depleted T cells, or T cells provided the cDNA or gDNA that made up the material.

Deletions cut 2 bases from V and 0 bases from J, with 5 bases between. CDR1 ENHRY and CDR2 SYGVKD come from the germline V gene. The CDR3 consists of 14 residues. In the original analysis: Amplification with reference gene primers provided the estimates of nucleated cell counts. Clones were read by immunoSEQ multiplex PCR, and TCRdb kept only the in-frame ones, dropping some. V and J calls plus clone size are reproduced from that table; the DNA served to infer D and trimming. The sample includes tens of thousands of clones, 86% of them seen just once. This chain links TRBV10-3 with TRBJ1-3; D is undetermined. The receptor comes from a man in his forties or fifties with active COVID-19. Sequencing was carried out using peripheral blood. CDR3 sequence reads: CAISEAGSGNTIYF. As DNA, the CDR3 is TGTGCCATCAGTGAGGCAGGCTCTGGAAACACCATATATTTT.